This passage covers 27 T cell receptor beta chains from one sample sequenced in a study of OX40 agonist ivuxolimab in advanced cancers. The method was immunoSEQ multiplex PCR; TCRdb's version includes in-frame clones alone and lacks a portion of them. The sample has roughly 100,000 clones, approximately 80% seen once. The material was CD4+ or CD8+ T cells sorted from blood, obtained in a trial of the OX40 agonist ivuxolimab. The receptor source for this set is an adult with an advanced solid tumor such as melanoma, head and neck, liver or kidney cancer.

The chain recombines TRBV5-4 with TRBJ2-2, with 9 bases identical to TRBD1. Losses at the gene ends were 4 bases for V and 4 bases for J; bases not matched to a gene: 5. CDR3 size: 15 residues. Per the germline V gene, CDR1 is SGHNT and CDR2 is YYREEE (reference sequence). CDR3 residues: CASSRGTGTTGELFF. DNA of the CDR3: TGTGCCAGCAGCAGAGGGACAGGGACCACCGGGGAGCTGTTTTTT. The full variable domain, in which reference TRBV5-4 and TRBJ2-2 provide the parts outside the CDR3, is ETGVTQSPTHLIKTRGQQVTLRCSSQSGHNTVSWYQQALGQGPQFIFQYYREEENGRGNFPPRFSGLQFPNYSSELNVNALELDDSALYLCASSRGTGTTGELFFGEGSRLTVL.

This chain connects TRBV15 to TRBJ2-5; D could derive from TRBD1 or TRBD2 (5 bases each). The germline gives CDR1 LNHNV, CDR2 YYDKDF (reference sequence). This CDR3 is built from 15 residues. The V end lost 1 base, the J end lost 5 bases, and 14 bases lay between the germline ends. The DNA for the CDR3 is TGTGCCACCAGCAGAGCGCACTCGGGACGGGAGACCCAGTACTTC. It encodes CATSRAHSGRETQYF.

The V and J genes are TRBV10-3 and TRBJ2-7; 9 positions match TRBD1. The germline CDR1 and CDR2 sequences are ENHRY and SYGVKD. This CDR3 is 14 amino acids long. The V and J ends lost 11 bases and 5 bases, in that order; junction bases with no gene match: 13. CDR3 DNA: TGTGCCGCGGAATCCGGGACAGGGTTTAACGAGCAGTACTTC. Its translation is CAAESGTGFNEQYF.

V is TRBV5-1 and J is TRBJ1-5; TRBD1 matches 9 bases. The V and J ends lost 5 bases and 7 bases, in that order; junction bases with no gene match: 7. CDR3 length: 14 amino acids. The V gene's germline CDR1 is SGHRS and CDR2 YFSETQ. The CDR3 is CASRRDRAGQPQHF. In DNA form, the CDR3 reads TGCGCCAGCAGAAGGGACAGGGCCGGGCAGCCCCAGCATTTT.

The chain joins TRBV5-1 to TRBJ2-7, with a possible D match to TRBD1 (5 bases). Germline V lookup: CDR1 SGHRS, CDR2 YFSETQ. The length of the CDR3 is 13 residues. V lost 3 bases and J lost 4, with 11 bases in between. The CDR3 region is CASSYDSEYEQYF. DNA of the CDR3: TGCGCCAGCAGCTACGACAGTGAATACGAGCAGTACTTC.

This clone showed up just once. The V gene is TRBV6-1, the J gene TRBJ2-5, with 9 positions matching TRBD2. This CDR3 is built from 16 residues. Trimming cost V 3 bases and J 4 bases; bases outside gene matches: 9. CDR1 MNHNS and CDR2 SASEGT come from the germline V gene. For the CDR3, the DNA is TGTGCCAGCAGTGACATGCTAGCGGGAAGGGGAGAGACCCAGTACTTC. It translates to CASSDMLAGRGETQYF.

V is TRBV21-1 and J is TRBJ2-7; the table names TRBD2, a call not compared with the DNA. TRBV21-1 is a recognized pseudogene. This CDR3 comprises 15 residues. The CDR3 DNA reads as TGTGCCACCTTCCTGCTTCCGGGAGAGGTCTACGAGCAGTACTTC. As protein: CATFLLPGEVYEQYF.

The chain joins TRBV11-3 to TRBJ2-3; 13 bases agree with TRBD2. In germline, CDR1 is SGHNT, CDR2 YENEEA. J gave up 4 bases and V 5 bases, and 9 bases lay outside the gene matches. The CDR3 spans 17 residues. As DNA, the CDR3 is TGTGCCAGCAGCATTCGCAAACTAGCGGGGGGGGCAGATACGCAGTATTTT. It is translated as CASSIRKLAGGADTQYF. Based on the CDR3 plus reference TRBV11-3 and TRBJ2-3, the full variable domain is EAGVVQSPRYKIIEKKQPVAFWCNPISGHNTLYWYLQNLGQGPELLIRYENEEAVDDSQLPKDRFSAERLKGVDSTLKIQPAELGDSAVYLCASSIRKLAGGADTQYFGPGTRLTVL.

This clone has more than one count but fewer than ten. V is TRBV5-6 and J is TRBJ2-2; 7 bases agree with TRBD2. V dropped 5 bases and J dropped 5; count of bases not matched to a gene: 9. Germline loops: CDR1 SGHDT, CDR2 YYEEEE. CDR3 length: 15 amino acids. CDR3 protein: CASRAPGGKTGELFF. The CDR3 nucleotides are TGTGCCAGCAGGGCTCCGGGGGGAAAAACCGGGGAGCTGTTTTTT.

The chain joins TRBV4-3 to TRBJ1-2; 7 bases are a match to TRBD1. The length of the CDR3 is 16 residues. Germline V lookup: CDR1 LGHNA, CDR2 YSLEER. V dropped 0 bases and J dropped 4; count of bases not matched to a gene: 8. DNA for the CDR3: TGCGCCAGCAGCCAAGATGGCGCAGGGGGGTCCTATGGCTACACCTTC. Translating gives CASSQDGAGGSYGYTF.

In its sample, this clone was seen a few times. The chain carries TRBV7-2 and TRBJ2-7; D is possibly TRBD2 (7 bases). Trimming shortened V by 0 bases and J by 7 bases, and 13 bases separated the two germline ends. The V gene's germline CDR1 is SGHTA and CDR2 FQGNSA. CDR3 length equals 14 residues. In nucleotides, the CDR3 is TGTGCCAGCAGCTTAGCGGCGGGGGCAGGGGAGCAGTACTTC. This sequence encodes CASSLAAGAGEQYF. Filled out from reference TRBV7-2 and TRBJ2-7, the complete variable domain reads GAGVSQSPSNKVTEKGKDVELRCDPISGHTALYWYRQSLGQGLEFLIYFQGNSAPDKSGLPSDRFSAERTGGSVSTLTIQRTQQEDSAVYLCASSLAAGAGEQYFGPGTRLTVT.

The chain uses TRBV29-1 and TRBJ2-5; 8 bases agree with TRBD1. There are 12 residues in the CDR3. The trim removed 4 bases at V and 3 bases at J, leaving 1 base unmatched. Germline CDR1 and CDR2: SQVTM and ANQGSEA. The CDR3 DNA reads TGCAGCGTTGCGACAGGGGAAGAGACCCAGTACTTC. Its protein product is CSVATGEETQYF.

The rearrangement joins TRBV11-2 to TRBJ2-7, with TRBD1 as a possible D gene (5 bases). With 0 bases removed from V and 2 bases from J, the gap between germline ends came to 11 bases. Germline V gene sequence: CDR1 SGHAT, CDR2 FQNNGV. This CDR3 contains 15 residues. The CDR3 spells CASSLERTSTYEQYF. The CDR3 DNA reads TGTGCCAGCAGCTTAGAAAGGACATCGACCTACGAGCAGTACTTC.

The chain links TRBV5-6 to TRBJ2-5; 12 nucleotides agree with TRBD2. Germline values: CDR1 SGHDT, CDR2 YYEEEE. This CDR3 spans 15 amino acids. V shed 1 base, J shed 5 bases, and the junction held 3 bases outside the gene matches. CDR3 in amino acids: CASSLRTSGTETQYF. Written as DNA, the CDR3 is TGTGCCAGCAGCTTGCGGACTAGCGGGACTGAGACCCAGTACTTC.

This chain connects TRBV5-1 to TRBJ1-4; D gene unclear. Germline V gene data show CDR1 as SGHRS and CDR2 as YFSETQ. This CDR3 contains 17 residues. Between the trimmed V and J ends, which lost 1 base and 7 bases, there was a span of 20 bases. In DNA, the CDR3 is TGCGCCAGCAGCTTGTTGCCCCCGAAGGAGTTAGGTGAAAAACTGTTTTTT. Residues: CASSLLPPKELGEKLFF.

The V and J genes are TRBV10-3 and TRBJ2-7; TRBD2 agrees at 9 bases. The CDR3 contains 15 residues. V gave up 6 bases and J gave up 3 bases; unmatched junction bases: 9. Germline V gene sequence: CDR1 ENHRY, CDR2 SYGVKD. The CDR3 DNA reads as TGTGCCATCAGAACGACTAGCGGAGGCCACTACGAGCAGTACTTC. Translated, it gives CAIRTTSGGHYEQYF.

The rearrangement uses TRBV4-1 and TRBJ2-6; D tentatively fits TRBD1 or TRBD2 (5 bases each). Germline loops: CDR1 MGHRA, CDR2 YSYEKL. The CDR3 is made up of 18 amino acids. Trimming took off 4 bases at V and 4 bases at J, with 20 bases between the two ends. In DNA, the CDR3 is TGCGCCAGCAGCCTTCAACTACAAGGGACCACCGGGGCCAACGTCCTGACTTTC. Translation gives CASSLQLQGTTGANVLTF.

Concerning this clone itself: The junction departs from germline at one end; a sequencing error may be responsible. This chain joins TRBV6-6 and TRBJ1-1; D remains ambiguous. CDR1 is MNHNY and CDR2 is SVGAGI in the germline V gene (reference sequence). The CDR3 extends over 15 amino acids. DNA of the CDR3: TGTACCAGCAGTGCCGATTCGGCTAGGGTGGCTGAAGCTTTCTTT. It is translated as CTSSADSARVAEAFF.

The chain combines TRBV19 with TRBJ2-1; TRBD1 or TRBD2 may be the D gene (5 bases each). The CDR3 is 15 residues long. Germline CDR1 and CDR2: LNHDA and SQIVND (reference sequence). The germline V and J ends were trimmed by 1 base and 5 bases, with 12 bases remaining between them. The CDR3 is CASSIVAEDNNEQFF. CDR3 nucleotides: TGTGCCAGTAGTATAGTGGCGGAGGACAACAATGAGCAGTTCTTC.

The gene calls are TRBV5-1 and TRBJ2-1; TRBD2 matches 8 bases. CDR1 and CDR2 from the germline V gene are SGHRS and YFSETQ. The CDR3 length is 16 residues. The V segment lost 1 base and the J segment 8 bases; nucleotides outside the gene matches: 11. CDR3 sequence: CASSLSGRGGRDEQFF. In nucleotides, the CDR3 is TGCGCCAGCAGCTTGAGTGGCCGGGGGGGCCGGGATGAGCAGTTCTTC.

The V gene is TRBV4-1, the J gene TRBJ2-7, with D maybe TRBD2 (5 bases). Germline CDR1 is MGHRA and CDR2 is YSYEKL. The ends were cut back, 1 base at V and 4 bases at J, with 14 bases in the middle. This CDR3 contains 15 residues. CDR3 bases: TGCGCCAGCAGCCAAGTTGGGAGCGGAACATACGAGCAGTACTTC. This gives the protein CASSQVGSGTYEQYF.

This chain connects TRBV7-9 to TRBJ2-7; TRBD2 matches at 9 bases. From germline, CDR1 is SEHNR and CDR2 FQNEAQ (reference sequence). The CDR3 spans 15 residues. With 5 bases clipped from V and 3 bases from J, the junction kept 8 bases outside the gene matches. In nucleotides, the CDR3 is TGTGCCAGCAGCCACCGGACTAGCGCAAACTACGAGCAGTACTTC. As protein: CASSHRTSANYEQYF.

The chain couples TRBV11-2 to TRBJ2-7; perhaps TRBD2 as D (6 bases). From germline, CDR1 is SGHAT and CDR2 FQNNGV. Trimming pared 5 bases from V and 6 bases from J, leaving 14 bases between. CDR3 length equals 13 residues. CDR3 loop: CASSPRRAGEQYF. DNA of the CDR3: TGTGCCAGCAGCCCTAGGAGGGCGGGCGAGCAGTACTTC.

In this sample, this clone turned up once. J is TRBJ2-1 and V is TRBV11-1; 7 bases map to TRBD1. This CDR3 region has 12 residues. Germline V gene data show CDR1 as SGHAT and CDR2 as FQDESV (reference sequence). V shed 4 bases and J 7 bases; nucleotides not matched to a gene: 1. DNA of the CDR3: TGTGCCAGCAGCTGGGACAGTAATGAGCAGTTCTTC. As protein: CASSWDSNEQFF.

This chain joins TRBV27 and TRBJ1-1; 7 positions agree with TRBD1. CDR3 length equals 14 residues. Unmatched junction bases numbered 7, after V lost 5 bases and J lost 4 bases. In germline, CDR1 is MNHEY, CDR2 SMNVEV (reference sequence). The CDR3 sequence is CASSPGTAGTEAFF. In DNA, the CDR3 is TGTGCCAGCAGTCCGGGGACAGCGGGCACTGAAGCTTTCTTT.

The chain couples TRBV10-3 to TRBJ2-5; D not certain. V was cut by 4 bases and J by 5 bases, with 11 bases left in between. The CDR3 is made up of 13 amino acids. CDR1 is ENHRY, CDR2 SYGVKD, per germline. CDR3: CAISGGVKETQYF. In DNA, the CDR3 is TGTGCCATCAGTGGTGGGGTTAAGGAGACCCAGTACTTC.

This clone was counted a single time. The chain joins TRBV5-1 to TRBJ2-3; D may be TRBD2 (5 bases). The CDR3 loop spans 16 amino acids. Trimming left V 1 base short and J 2 bases short, with 14 bases between. Germline V CDR1 and CDR2: SGHRS, YFSETQ. CDR3 loop: CASSLNPQRSTDTQYF. The CDR3 coding sequence is TGCGCCAGCAGCTTGAATCCCCAGCGGTCCACAGATACGCAGTATTTT.